This T cell receptor beta chain was identified in a study of blood T cell repertoires in COVID-19. On the study more broadly: T cells, B-cell-depleted T cells, or PBMCs provided the cDNA or gDNA that served as material.

Sequencing was performed with immunoSEQ multiplex PCR; in TCRdb, only in-frame clones are kept and a portion is missing. The table includes 300,000 to 450,000 clones, over 75% detected once. The CDR3 extends over 14 amino acids. V lost 3 bases to trimming and J lost 0 bases, with 6 bases between them. Germline V CDR1 and CDR2: LNHDA, SQIVND (reference sequence). Input material: PBMCs or T cells enriched from blood (not recorded which). The chain links TRBV19 to TRBJ2-1; D is unresolved. The sequence was obtained from a woman aged 25 to 39 who had recovered from COVID-19. The CDR3 coding sequence is TGTGCCAGTAGTATTCCCGGCTCCTACAATGAGCAGTTCTTC. It yields the protein CASSIPGSYNEQFF. The variable domain in full, with the rest retrieved from reference TRBV19 and TRBJ2-1, is DGGITQSPKYLFRKEGQNVTLSCEQNLNHDAMYWYRQDPGQGLRLIYYSQIVNDFQKGDIAEGYSVSREKKESFPLTVTSAQKNPTAFYLCASSIPGSYNEQFFGPGTRLTVL.